This TCR beta chain stems from a study of OX40 agonist ivuxolimab in advanced cancers. Study-wide context: The costimulatory receptor OX40 (CD134) was targeted by ivuxolimab, a fully human IgG2 agonistic monoclonal antibody. Intravenous ivuxolimab was administered to patients every 2 weeks at six dose levels: 0.01, 0.1, 0.3, 1.5, 3 and 10 mg/kg. Among the 52 dose-escalation patients, around 19 had hepatocellular carcinoma, about 15 melanoma, 9 renal cell carcinoma and 9 head and neck cancer. In the dose-escalation cohort, 70% to 85% of patients were male, and the mean age was 60 years with a range of roughly 23 to 79. Prior anti-PD-1, anti-PD-L1 or anti-CTLA-4 therapy was permitted, and approximately 41% of dose-escalation patients had received checkpoint inhibitors. Three dose-escalation patients achieved partial responses, one with hepatocellular carcinoma and two with cutaneous melanoma. Peripheral TCRbeta sequencing aimed to test whether ivuxolimab altered TCR sequence diversity and caused clonal T-cell expansion. The monotherapy dose-escalation portion (N ≈ 50 patients) of the phase I ivuxolimab trial is reported in the paper. What the authors observed across the whole study: Antigen specificity was not determined for the clonally expanded peripheral T cells. On average, CD8+ T cells showed more expanded clones than CD4+ T cells after ivuxolimab. Partial responders in the 0.1-3.0 mg/kg groups had among the lowest normalized peripheral clonal expansion, especially among CD8+ T cells. Low levels of normalized T-cell clonal expansion were also seen in some nonresponding patients. At doses of 0.1 to 3.0 mg/kg, clonal expansion of both CD4+ and CD8+ blood T cells was observed from baseline to week 6.

The trial excluded patients who had a history of autoimmune disease or were on systemic immunosuppression. Peripheral blood for TCR sequencing was drawn from every dose cohort at baseline, at cycle 4 day 1 and at cycle 7 day 1. The samples were drawn from a first-in-human, open-label, multicenter phase I dose-escalation trial of ivuxolimab. Adults with locally advanced or metastatic head and neck squamous cell, hepatocellular, melanoma or renal cell carcinoma were enrolled in the trial. CD4+ and CD8+ T cells were sorted separately from peripheral blood before TCR sequencing. Details on this clone: This receptor's antigen is unknown. Per-nucleotide qualities are absent, and no much larger clonotype sits a single base away.

Genomic DNA was isolated from the sorted cells so that the TCRbeta CDR3 region could be sequenced. The immunoSEQ Assay was used to sequence the TCRbeta CDR3 regions. Here the immuneACCESS table is served through TCRdb, limited to in-frame sequences with V and J called. Missing clones are a known gap in these copies; in checked studies unresolved V genes cover under half, and the rest lacks a known reason. The sample contains approximately 82,000 clones, more than 70% of them found a single time. The ten largest make up roughly 2.5% of the sample. The origin of this receptor is an adult with an advanced solid tumor such as melanoma, head and neck, liver or kidney cancer. The input for sequencing was CD4+ or CD8+ T cells sorted from blood, taken in a trial of the OX40 agonist ivuxolimab.

The nucleotide sequence is TGTGCCAGCAGCGGGCTGACAGGGAACACTGAAGCTTTCTTT. It encodes CASSGLTGNTEAFF. This receptor chain uses TRBV5-4 and TRBJ1-1; a tentative D call is TRBD1 (6 bases match). The junction carries 11 bases between V and J, which are trimmed by 4 bases and 1 base respectively. From the cysteine up to the phenylalanine, the CDR3 has a length of 14 residues. Here the CDR3 DNA is all that survives: 42 bases in frame from base 1. CDR1 SGHNT and CDR2 YYREEE were looked up in the germline V gene (reference sequence). The reference TRBV5-4 and TRBJ1-1 proteins fill in what lies around the CDR3, so the full variable domain reads ETGVTQSPTHLIKTRGQQVTLRCSSQSGHNTVSWYQQALGQGPQFIFQYYREEENGRGNFPPRFSGLQFPNYSSELNVNALELDDSALYLCASSGLTGNTEAFFGQGTRLTVV.